This record concerns one T cell receptor beta chain sequence. What it recognizes is unknown. These data come from a study of lymphopenia after photon versus proton radiotherapy. Study-level findings and limits: Photon-treated patients lost naive T cells and TCR diversity; proton-treated stayed stable. A bigger post-nadir fall in TCR diversity correlated inversely with survival time in deceased patients. Oligoclonal CD8+ Temra expansion after nadir drove photon patients' diversity drop.

Produced via immunoSEQ multiplex PCR; TCRdb's table is partial and in-frame only. Here the sample spans approximately 62,000 clones, about 81% being singletons. Trimming took off 5 bases at V and 7 bases at J, with 9 bases between the two ends. CDR1 is SEHNR, CDR2 FQNEAQ, per germline (reference sequence). This CDR3 comprises 12 residues. Sequenced here: peripheral blood, sampled from a patient treated with proton-based radiotherapy. The sequence derives from a man aged 60 to 75 with pancreatic cancer. V is TRBV7-9 and J is TRBJ1-5, with unresolved D. The CDR3 region is CASSRERQPQHF. Here the CDR3 DNA reads TGTGCCAGCAGCCGGGAACGGCAGCCCCAGCATTTT.